Below, one T cell receptor beta chain is given with its context. The V gene's germline CDR1 is MNHEY and CDR2 SMNVEV (reference sequence). The CDR3 is made up of 14 amino acids. V was cut by 2 bases and J by 8 bases, with 15 bases left in between. Per the study methods: Counts of nucleated cells, estimated from reference gene primer amplification, were obtained. Method: immunoSEQ multiplex PCR; TCRdb's copy keeps in-frame clones and lacks some. That table furnishes V, J and clone size, whereas the DNA furnished D and trimming. The sample lists about 300,000 clones, about 90% occurring once. The source of the sample is a study of blood T cell repertoires in COVID-19. The wider study: Samples of COVID-19 (acute and convalescent) were obtained from the United States, Italy and Spain. Sources were T cells, B-cell-depleted T cells, or PBMCs; the material itself was cDNA or gDNA.

The rearrangement uses TRBV27 and TRBJ1-2, with no clear D. Sequenced sample: peripheral blood. This receptor was obtained from a man in his late teens or twenties who had recovered from COVID-19. CDR3 sequence reads: CASSLIGGFGGYTF. The CDR3 DNA reads as TGTGCCAGCAGTTTAATCGGCGGATTCGGAGGCTACACCTTC.